This T cell receptor beta chain was retrieved from a study of early T cells in non-severe SARS-CoV-2 infection. Study-level information: Unpaired chains resulted from sequencing bulk RNA of unsorted whole blood. Overall study findings and caveats: Private and CD4 specificities were missed by VDJdb matching, skewed to anti-spike CD8.

Points on this clonotype: Antigen unknown.

Germline V gene data show CDR1 as MNHNY and CDR2 as SVGAGI (reference sequence). The CDR3 is 12 residues long. The germline V and J ends were trimmed by 2 bases and 6 bases, with 4 bases remaining between them. As part of library construction, unique molecular identifiers were attached to individual cDNA molecules. TCRdb processed the 5' RACE reads anew with MiXCR; each CDR3 protein has one entry. The sample has about 64,000 distinct CDR3 sequences; under 15% are singletons. The TCR originated in an adult who was a healthcare worker with PCR-confirmed SARS-CoV-2 infection or an uninfected control (not recorded which). The chain joins TRBV6-6 to TRBJ2-2; D is unclear. The material sequenced was whole blood. CDR3 sequence: CASSYGPGELFF. In DNA, the CDR3 is TGTGCCAGCAGTTACGGCCCCGGGGAGCTGTTTTTT.